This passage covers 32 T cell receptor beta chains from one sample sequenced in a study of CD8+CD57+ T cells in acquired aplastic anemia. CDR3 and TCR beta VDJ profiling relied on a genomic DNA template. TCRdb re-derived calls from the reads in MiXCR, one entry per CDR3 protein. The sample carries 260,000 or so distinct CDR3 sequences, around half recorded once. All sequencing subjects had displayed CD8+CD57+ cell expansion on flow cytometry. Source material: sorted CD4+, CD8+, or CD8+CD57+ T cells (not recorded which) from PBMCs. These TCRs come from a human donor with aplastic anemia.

The CDR3 here is CASSITGGGNQPQHF. CDR3 in DNA: TGTGCCAGCAGCATTACAGGGGGCGGCAATCAGCCCCAGCATTTT. V usage is TRBV7-2 and J usage is TRBJ1-5, with TRBD1 identical over 9 bases. J was trimmed by 2 bases and V by 5 bases; bases with no gene match: 4. The CDR3 covers 15 residues. CDR1 is SGHTA, CDR2 FQGNSA, per germline.

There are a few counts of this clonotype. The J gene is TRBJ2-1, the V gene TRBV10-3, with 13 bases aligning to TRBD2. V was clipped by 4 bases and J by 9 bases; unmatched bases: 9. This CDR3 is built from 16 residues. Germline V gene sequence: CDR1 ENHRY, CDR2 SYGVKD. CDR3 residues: CAISAITLAGGLEQFF. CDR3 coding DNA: TGTGCCATCAGTGCCATAACACTAGCGGGGGGGCTTGAGCAGTTCTTC.

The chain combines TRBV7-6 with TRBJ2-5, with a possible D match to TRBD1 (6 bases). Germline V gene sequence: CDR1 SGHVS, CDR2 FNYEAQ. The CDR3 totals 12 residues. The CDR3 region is CASAGGLETQYF. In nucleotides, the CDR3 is TGTGCGAGCGCTGGGGGCCTGGAGACCCAGTACTTC.

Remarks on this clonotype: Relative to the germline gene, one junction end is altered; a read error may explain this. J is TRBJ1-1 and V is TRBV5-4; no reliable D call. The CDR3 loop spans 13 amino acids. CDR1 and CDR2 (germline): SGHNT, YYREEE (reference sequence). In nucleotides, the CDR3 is TGTGCCAGCAGTCCCCCCATGAACACTGAAGTTTTCTTT. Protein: CASSPPMNTEVFF.

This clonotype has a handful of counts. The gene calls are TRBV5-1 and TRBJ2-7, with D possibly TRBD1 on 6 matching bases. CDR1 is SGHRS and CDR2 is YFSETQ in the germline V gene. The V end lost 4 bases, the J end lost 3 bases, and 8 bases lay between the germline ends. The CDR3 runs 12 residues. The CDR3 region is CASSGDNYEQYF. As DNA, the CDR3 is TGCGCCAGCAGCGGGGACAACTACGAGCAGTACTTC. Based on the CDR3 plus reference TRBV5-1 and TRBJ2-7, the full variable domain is KAGVTQTPRYLIKTRGQQVTLSCSPISGHRSVSWYQQTPGQGLQFLFEYFSETQRNKGNFPGRFSGRQFSNSRSEMNVSTLELGDSALYLCASSGDNYEQYFGPGTRLTVT.

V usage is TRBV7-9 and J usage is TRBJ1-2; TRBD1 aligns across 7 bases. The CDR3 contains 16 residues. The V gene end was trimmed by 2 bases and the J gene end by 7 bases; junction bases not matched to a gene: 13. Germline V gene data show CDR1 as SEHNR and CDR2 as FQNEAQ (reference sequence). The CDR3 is CASSLTYGQERCGYTF. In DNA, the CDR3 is TGTGCCAGCAGCTTAACCTACGGACAGGAACGCTGTGGCTACACCTTC.

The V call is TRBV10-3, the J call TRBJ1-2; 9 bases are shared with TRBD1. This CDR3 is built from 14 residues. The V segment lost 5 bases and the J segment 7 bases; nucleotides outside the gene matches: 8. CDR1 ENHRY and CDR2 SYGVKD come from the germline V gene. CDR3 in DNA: TGTGCCATCAGTACATGGACAGGGGTGGGTGGCTACACCTTC. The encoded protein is CAISTWTGVGGYTF.

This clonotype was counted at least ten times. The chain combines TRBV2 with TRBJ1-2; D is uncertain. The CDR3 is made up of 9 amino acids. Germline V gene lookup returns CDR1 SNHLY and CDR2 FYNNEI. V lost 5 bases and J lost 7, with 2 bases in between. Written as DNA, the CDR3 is TGTGCCAGCAGTACTGGCTACACCTTC. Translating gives CASSTGYTF.

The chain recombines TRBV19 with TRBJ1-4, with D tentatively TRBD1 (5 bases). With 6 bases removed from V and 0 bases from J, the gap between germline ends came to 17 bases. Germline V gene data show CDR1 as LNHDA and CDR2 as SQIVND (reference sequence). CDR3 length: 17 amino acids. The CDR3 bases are TGTGCCAGTAGCCGTCGCGTGACAGTACCAACTAATGAAAAACTGTTTTTT. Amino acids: CASSRRVTVPTNEKLFF.

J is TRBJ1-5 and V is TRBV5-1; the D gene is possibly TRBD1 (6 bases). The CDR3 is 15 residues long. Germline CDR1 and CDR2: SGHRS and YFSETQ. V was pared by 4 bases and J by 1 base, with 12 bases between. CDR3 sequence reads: CASSETGTSNQPQHF. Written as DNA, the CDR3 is TGCGCCAGCAGCGAAACCGGGACAAGCAATCAGCCCCAGCATTTT. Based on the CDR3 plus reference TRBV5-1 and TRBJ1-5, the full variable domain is KAGVTQTPRYLIKTRGQQVTLSCSPISGHRSVSWYQQTPGQGLQFLFEYFSETQRNKGNFPGRFSGRQFSNSRSEMNVSTLELGDSALYLCASSETGTSNQPQHFGDGTRLSIL.

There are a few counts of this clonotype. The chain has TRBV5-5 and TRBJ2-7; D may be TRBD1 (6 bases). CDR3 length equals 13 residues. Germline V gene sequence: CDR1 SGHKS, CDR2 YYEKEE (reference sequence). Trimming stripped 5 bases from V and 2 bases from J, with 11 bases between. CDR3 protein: CASRVTGTYEQYF. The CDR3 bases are TGTGCCAGCAGGGTCACAGGGACCTACGAGCAGTACTTC. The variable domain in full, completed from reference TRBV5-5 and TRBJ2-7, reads DAGVTQSPTHLIKTRGQQVTLRCSPISGHKSVSWYQQVLGQGPQFIFQYYEKEERGRGNFPDRFSARQFPNYSSELNVNALLLGDSALYLCASRVTGTYEQYFGPGTRLTVT.

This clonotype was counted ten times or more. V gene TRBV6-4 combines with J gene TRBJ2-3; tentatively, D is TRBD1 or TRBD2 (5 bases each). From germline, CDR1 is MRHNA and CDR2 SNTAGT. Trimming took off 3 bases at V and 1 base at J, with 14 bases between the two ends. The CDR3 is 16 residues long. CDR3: CASSELGGSGTDTQYF. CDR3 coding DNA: TGTGCCAGCAGTGAACTTGGGGGTAGTGGCACAGATACGCAGTATTTT.

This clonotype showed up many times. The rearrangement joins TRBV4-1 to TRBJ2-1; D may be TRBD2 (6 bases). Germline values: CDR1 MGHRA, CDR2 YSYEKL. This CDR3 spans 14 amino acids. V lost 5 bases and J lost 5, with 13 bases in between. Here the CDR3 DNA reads TGCGCCAGCAGCAACGGACTAAACAACAATGAGCAGTTCTTC. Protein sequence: CASSNGLNNNEQFF.

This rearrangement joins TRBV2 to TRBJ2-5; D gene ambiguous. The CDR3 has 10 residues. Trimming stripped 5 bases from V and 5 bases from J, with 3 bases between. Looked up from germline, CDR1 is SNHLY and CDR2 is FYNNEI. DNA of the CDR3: TGTGCCAGCAGTACTGAGACCCAGTACTTC. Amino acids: CASSTETQYF.

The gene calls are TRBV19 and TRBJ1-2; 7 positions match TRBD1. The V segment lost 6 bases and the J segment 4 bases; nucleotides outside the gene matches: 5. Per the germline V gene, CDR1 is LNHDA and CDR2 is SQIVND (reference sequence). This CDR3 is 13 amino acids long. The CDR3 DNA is TGTGCCAGTAGGGGGACAGACGCCTATGGCTACACCTTC. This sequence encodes CASRGTDAYGYTF.

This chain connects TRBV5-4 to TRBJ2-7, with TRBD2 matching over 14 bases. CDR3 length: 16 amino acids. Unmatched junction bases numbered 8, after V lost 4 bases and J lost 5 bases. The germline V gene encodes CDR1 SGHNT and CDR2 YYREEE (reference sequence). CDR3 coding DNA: TGTGCCAGCAGCCTCGGGACTAGCGGGAGTATGAACGAGCAGTACTTC. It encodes CASSLGTSGSMNEQYF.

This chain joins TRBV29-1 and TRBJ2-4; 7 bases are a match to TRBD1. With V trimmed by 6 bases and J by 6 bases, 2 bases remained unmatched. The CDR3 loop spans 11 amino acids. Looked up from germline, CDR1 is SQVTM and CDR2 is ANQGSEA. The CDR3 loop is CSVGTANIQYF. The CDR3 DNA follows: TGCAGCGTAGGGACAGCAAACATTCAGTACTTC.

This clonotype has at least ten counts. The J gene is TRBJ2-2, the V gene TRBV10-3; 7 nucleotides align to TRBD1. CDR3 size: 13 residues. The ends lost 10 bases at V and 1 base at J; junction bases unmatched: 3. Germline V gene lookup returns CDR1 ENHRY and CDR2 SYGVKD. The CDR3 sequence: CATGTENTGELFF. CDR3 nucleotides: TGTGCCACAGGGACAGAGAACACCGGGGAGCTGTTTTTT.

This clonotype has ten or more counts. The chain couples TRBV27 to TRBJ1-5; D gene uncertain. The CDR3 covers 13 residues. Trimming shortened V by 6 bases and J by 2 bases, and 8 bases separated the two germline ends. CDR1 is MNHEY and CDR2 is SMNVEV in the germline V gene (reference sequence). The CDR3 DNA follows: TGTGCCAGCAGCCTCCGGGGCAATCAGCCCCAGCATTTT. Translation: CASSLRGNQPQHF.

CDR3 nucleotide sequence: TGCGCCAGCAGCCAAGATTTGGTGGGGAACACTGAAGCTTTCTTT. It encodes CASSQDLVGNTEAFF. The chain employs TRBV4-1 and TRBJ1-1; D gene ambiguous. Deletions cut 0 bases from V and 1 base from J, with 9 bases between. Germline CDR1 MGHRA, CDR2 YSYEKL. The CDR3 totals 15 residues.

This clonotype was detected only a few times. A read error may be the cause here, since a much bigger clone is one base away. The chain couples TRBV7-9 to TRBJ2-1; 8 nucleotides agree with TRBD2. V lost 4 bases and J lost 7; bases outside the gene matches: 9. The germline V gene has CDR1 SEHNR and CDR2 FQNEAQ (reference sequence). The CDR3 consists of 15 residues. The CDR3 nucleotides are TGTGCCAGCAGCTCGACGGGGGGGCGTGGAAATGAGCAGTTCTTC. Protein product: CASSSTGGRGNEQFF.

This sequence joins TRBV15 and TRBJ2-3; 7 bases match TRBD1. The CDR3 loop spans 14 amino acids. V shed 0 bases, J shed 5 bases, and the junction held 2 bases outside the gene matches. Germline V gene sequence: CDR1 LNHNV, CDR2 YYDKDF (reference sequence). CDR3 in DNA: TGTGCCACCAGCAGAGACGGGGACAGAGATACGCAGTATTTT. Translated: CATSRDGDRDTQYF.

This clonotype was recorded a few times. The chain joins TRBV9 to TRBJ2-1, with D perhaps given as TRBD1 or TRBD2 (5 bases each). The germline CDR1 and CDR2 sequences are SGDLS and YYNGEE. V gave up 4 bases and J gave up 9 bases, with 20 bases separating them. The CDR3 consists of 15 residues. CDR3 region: CASSHPGTSRVEQFF. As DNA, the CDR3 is TGTGCCAGCAGCCACCCAGGGACCTCCCGCGTTGAGCAGTTCTTC.

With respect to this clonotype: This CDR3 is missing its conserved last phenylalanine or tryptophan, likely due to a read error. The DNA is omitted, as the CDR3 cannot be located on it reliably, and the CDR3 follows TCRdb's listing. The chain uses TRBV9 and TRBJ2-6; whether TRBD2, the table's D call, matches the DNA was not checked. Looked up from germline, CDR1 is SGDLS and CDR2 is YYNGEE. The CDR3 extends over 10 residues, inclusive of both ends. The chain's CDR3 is CASSLRTSVD.

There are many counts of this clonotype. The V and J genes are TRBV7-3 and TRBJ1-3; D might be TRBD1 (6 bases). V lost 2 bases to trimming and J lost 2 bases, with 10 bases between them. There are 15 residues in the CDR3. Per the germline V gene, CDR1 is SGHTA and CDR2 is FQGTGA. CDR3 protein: CASSLGAGAGNTIYF. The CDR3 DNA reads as TGTGCCAGCAGCTTAGGTGCAGGGGCTGGAAACACCATATATTTT.

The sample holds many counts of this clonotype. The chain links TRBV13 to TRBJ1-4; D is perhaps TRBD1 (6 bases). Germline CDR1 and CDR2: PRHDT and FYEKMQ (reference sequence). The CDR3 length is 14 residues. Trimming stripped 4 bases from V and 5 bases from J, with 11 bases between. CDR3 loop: CASSSHGGNEKLFF. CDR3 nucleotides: TGTGCCAGCAGCTCCCACGGGGGCAATGAAAAACTGTTTTTT. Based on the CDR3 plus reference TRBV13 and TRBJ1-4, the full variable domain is AAGVIQSPRHLIKEKRETATLKCYPIPRHDTVYWYQQGPGQDPQFLISFYEKMQSDKGSIPDRFSAQQFSDYHSELNMSSLELGDSALYFCASSSHGGNEKLFFGSGTQLSVL.

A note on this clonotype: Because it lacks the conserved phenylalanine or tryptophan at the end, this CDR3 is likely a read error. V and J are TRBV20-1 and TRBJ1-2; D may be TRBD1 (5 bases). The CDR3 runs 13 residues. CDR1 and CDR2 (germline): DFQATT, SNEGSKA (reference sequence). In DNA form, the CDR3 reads TGCAGGCCAGGGACCGCATCTAACTATGGCTACACCCTT. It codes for CRPGTASNYGYTL.

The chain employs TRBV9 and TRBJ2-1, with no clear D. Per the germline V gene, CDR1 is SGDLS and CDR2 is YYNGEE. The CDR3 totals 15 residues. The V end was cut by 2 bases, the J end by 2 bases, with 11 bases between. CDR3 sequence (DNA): TGTGCCAGCAGCGTTACATATGGGCCCTACAATGAGCAGTTCTTC. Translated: CASSVTYGPYNEQFF.

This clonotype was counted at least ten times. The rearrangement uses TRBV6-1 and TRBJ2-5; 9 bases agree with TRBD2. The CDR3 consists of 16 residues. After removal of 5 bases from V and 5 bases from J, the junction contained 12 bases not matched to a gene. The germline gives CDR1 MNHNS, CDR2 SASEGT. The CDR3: CASSTSKGAGGETQYF. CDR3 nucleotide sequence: TGTGCCAGCAGTACTAGTAAGGGGGCGGGGGGGGAGACCCAGTACTTC.

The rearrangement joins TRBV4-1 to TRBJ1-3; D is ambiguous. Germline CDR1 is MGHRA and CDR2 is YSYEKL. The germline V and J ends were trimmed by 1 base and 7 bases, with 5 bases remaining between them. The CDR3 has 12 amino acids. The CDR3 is CASSQGVNTIYF. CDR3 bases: TGCGCCAGCAGCCAAGGTGTGAACACCATATATTTT.

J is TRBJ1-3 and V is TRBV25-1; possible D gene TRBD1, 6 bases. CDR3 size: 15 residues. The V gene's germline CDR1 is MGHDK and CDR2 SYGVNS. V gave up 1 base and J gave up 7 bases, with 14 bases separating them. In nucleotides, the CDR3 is TGTGCCAGCAGTGAATTGGCAGGTACAGGGAACACCATATATTTT. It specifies CASSELAGTGNTIYF.

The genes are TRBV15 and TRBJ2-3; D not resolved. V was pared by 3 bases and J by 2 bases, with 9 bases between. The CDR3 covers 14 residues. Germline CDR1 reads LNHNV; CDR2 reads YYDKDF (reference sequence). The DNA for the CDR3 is TGTGCCACCAGCAGCCTAACCGACACAGATACGCAGTATTTT. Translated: CATSSLTDTDTQYF.